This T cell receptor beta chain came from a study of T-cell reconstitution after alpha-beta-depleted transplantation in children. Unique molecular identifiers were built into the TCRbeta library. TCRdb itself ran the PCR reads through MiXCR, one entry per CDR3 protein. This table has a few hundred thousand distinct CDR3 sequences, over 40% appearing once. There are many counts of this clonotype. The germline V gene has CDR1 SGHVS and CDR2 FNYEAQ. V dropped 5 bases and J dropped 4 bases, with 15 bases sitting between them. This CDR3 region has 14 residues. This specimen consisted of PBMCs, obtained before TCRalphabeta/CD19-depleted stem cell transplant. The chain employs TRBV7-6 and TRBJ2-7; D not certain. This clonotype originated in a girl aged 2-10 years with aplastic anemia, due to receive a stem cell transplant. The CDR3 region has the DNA TGTGCCAGCAGCCTTTTGGCGAAAGAGTACGAGCAGTACTTC. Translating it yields CASSLLAKEYEQYF.